The 32 T cell receptor beta chains below were found in one sample sequenced in a study of T cells expressing NK-cell markers. Following a re-call of the 5' RACE reads, TCRdb has one entry per CDR3 protein and lacks DNA. The sample yields about 180,000 distinct CDR3 sequences, of which the top ten take up approximately 17%. Sequenced input: blood T cells: a sorted CD56 or NKG2C T cell subset, CD4+ or CD8+ T cells, or bulk PBMC T cells (not recorded which). The origin of the receptors is a woman aged 18 to 75 in good health.

The chain combines TRBV2 with TRBJ2-5; TCRdb outputs TRBD1, but without DNA this stays unchecked. The CDR3 consists of 13 residues. The V gene's germline CDR1 is SNHLY and CDR2 FYNNEI. The CDR3 loop is CASTDRTKETQYF.

The CDR3 spells CASSARTGGQPQHF. The V call is TRBV6-1, the J call TRBJ1-5; the TCRdb call, TRBD1, lacks DNA for checking. This CDR3 has 14 amino acids. Germline assignment: CDR1 MNHNS and CDR2 SASEGT.

This chain links TRBV2 with TRBJ2-7; TCRdb outputs TRBD1, but without DNA this stays unchecked. The CDR3 extends over 14 amino acids. From germline, CDR1 is SNHLY and CDR2 FYNNEI. CDR3 residues: CASKSGTGAYEQYF.

This chain uses TRBV20-1 with TRBJ1-2. Germline lookup yields CDR1 DFQATT and CDR2 SNEGSKA (reference sequence). The CDR3 is 11 residues long. CDR3 region: CSARREDGYTF.

V gene TRBV27 combines with J gene TRBJ2-5; TCRdb proposes TRBD2, but this gene call is untestable without DNA. The CDR3 loop spans 16 amino acids. CDR1 MNHEY and CDR2 SMNVEV come from the germline V gene (reference sequence). The CDR3: CASSLKGFALQETQYF.

V usage is TRBV5-1 and J usage is TRBJ2-3; TCRdb designates TRBD1, a call that cannot be tested without DNA. The CDR3 covers 16 residues. Germline CDR1 reads SGHRS; CDR2 reads YFSETQ. CDR3 loop: CASSADGGLSTDTQYF.

The gene calls are TRBV13 and TRBJ1-1. The length of the CDR3 is 12 residues. Germline V gene sequence: CDR1 PRHDT, CDR2 FYEKMQ (reference sequence). CDR3: CASSSNRFEAFF.

The J gene is TRBJ2-7, the V gene TRBV5-1; TCRdb lists TRBD1, though no DNA is available to test this call. Germline CDR1 is SGHRS and CDR2 is YFSETQ. The CDR3 has 16 residues. The chain's CDR3 is CASTTEGASGTSEQYF.

The chain links TRBV12-3 or TRBV12-4 to TRBJ2-6. The length of the CDR3 is 16 residues. The CDR3 sequence: CASSRPGGPGANVLTF.

This chain joins TRBV6-1 and TRBJ2-5; TCRdb designates TRBD2, a call that cannot be tested without DNA. Germline lookup yields CDR1 MNHNS and CDR2 SASEGT. The CDR3 sequence is 15 residues long. CDR3 protein: CASNNRLAGGETQYF.

The V call is TRBV24-1, the J call TRBJ2-2; without DNA, the TCRdb call of TRBD2 cannot be checked. Germline values: CDR1 KGHDR, CDR2 SFDVKD. This CDR3 is built from 13 residues. CDR3 sequence: CATGGESTGELFF.

This CDR3 reads CASSLDPISEQFF. V is TRBV11-2 and J is TRBJ2-1. Per the germline V gene, CDR1 is SGHAT and CDR2 is FQNNGV. The CDR3 has 13 residues.

The chain is built from TRBV6-1 and TRBJ1-2; TCRdb selects TRBD1, and the lack of DNA leaves this call unchecked. CDR1 MNHNS and CDR2 SASEGT come from the germline V gene. CDR3 length: 14 residues. CDR3 amino acids: CASSVDRVHYGYTF.

The chain has TRBV9 and TRBJ2-2. CDR1 SGDLS and CDR2 YYNGEE come from the germline V gene. CDR3 length: 16 amino acids. The CDR3 loop reads CASSVGVSAPSGELFF.

The chain has TRBV20-1 and TRBJ2-2; TCRdb outputs TRBD2, but without DNA this stays unchecked. CDR1 and CDR2 (germline): DFQATT, SNEGSKA (reference sequence). The CDR3 contains 14 residues. This chain's CDR3 is CSARDRRRAGELFF.

V usage is TRBV4-1 and J usage is TRBJ1-5; TCRdb's assignment of TRBD1 cannot be checked, as there is no DNA. CDR1 is MGHRA and CDR2 is YSYEKL in the germline V gene. This CDR3 is 15 amino acids long. The CDR3 protein is CASSQGQGAWQPQHF.

The V call is TRBV4-1, the J call TRBJ2-7; absent DNA, TCRdb's TRBD2 call cannot be checked. The length of the CDR3 is 15 residues. The germline V gene has CDR1 MGHRA and CDR2 YSYEKL. This CDR3 is CASSRGTAEPYEQYF.

The V gene is TRBV5-5, the J gene TRBJ2-1; the D gene TCRdb calls, TRBD1, cannot be checked with no DNA. Looked up from germline, CDR1 is SGHKS and CDR2 is YYEKEE (reference sequence). CDR3 length: 14 amino acids. CDR3 amino acids: CASSLGEGGREQFF.

The chain is built from TRBV24-1 and TRBJ1-2; TCRdb lists TRBD1, though no DNA is available to test this call. This CDR3 is built from 11 residues. The germline gives CDR1 KGHDR, CDR2 SFDVKD. This chain's CDR3 is CAISRGNGYTF.

V usage is TRBV20-1 and J usage is TRBJ1-1. Germline V gene sequence: CDR1 DFQATT, CDR2 SNEGSKA (reference sequence). The CDR3 is 15 residues long. CDR3 region: CSASAAGRWDTEAFF.

The J gene is TRBJ2-7, the V gene TRBV7-2; TCRdb reports TRBD1, a call that lacks DNA to check it against. Germline V gene data show CDR1 as SGHTA and CDR2 as FQGNSA. This CDR3 region has 17 residues. CDR3 amino acids: CASSLVRRGTHAYEQYF. Supplemented by reference TRBV7-2 and TRBJ2-7, the full variable domain reads GAGVSQSPSNKVTEKGKDVELRCDPISGHTALYWYRQSLGQGLEFLIYFQGNSAPDKSGLPSDRFSAERTGGSVSTLTIQRTQQEDSAVYLCASSLVRRGTHAYEQYFGPGTRLTVT.

The V call is TRBV5-1, the J call TRBJ1-1. CDR3 length equals 17 residues. Germline V CDR1 and CDR2: SGHRS, YFSETQ. The CDR3 sequence is CASSLGQGVSLNTEAFF.

The V call is TRBV21-1, the J call TRBJ1-5. TRBV21-1 is tagged as a pseudogene. This CDR3 spans 14 amino acids. CDR3 region: CASSKAIPFQPQHF.

The V call is TRBV9, the J call TRBJ2-1; the D gene TCRdb calls, TRBD2, cannot be checked with no DNA. The germline V gene encodes CDR1 SGDLS and CDR2 YYNGEE. The CDR3 spans 16 residues. The CDR3 spells CASSVVGSGGHNEQFF. The full variable domain, completed using reference TRBV9 and TRBJ2-1, is DSGVTQTPKHLITATGQRVTLRCSPRSGDLSVYWYQQSLDQGLQFLIQYYNGEERAKGNILERFSAQQFPDLHSELNLSSLELGDSALYFCASSVVGSGGHNEQFFGPGTRLTVL.

This rearrangement joins TRBV27 to TRBJ1-1; the TRBD1 assignment by TCRdb is unverifiable without DNA. The V gene's germline CDR1 is MNHEY and CDR2 SMNVEV (reference sequence). CDR3 length: 15 residues. The chain's CDR3 is CASSLDTRQGTEAFF.

This chain joins TRBV9 and TRBJ2-3; the D gene TCRdb calls, TRBD1, cannot be checked with no DNA. CDR1 and CDR2 (germline): SGDLS, YYNGEE. This CDR3 is 14 amino acids long. CDR3 loop: CASSSTPGGVTQYF.

The CDR3 region is CASKLGQINTEAFF. V and J are TRBV12-3 or TRBV12-4 and TRBJ1-1; no DNA is available, so the TRBD1 call from TCRdb remains unchecked. The CDR3 covers 14 residues.

CDR3: CASSLASQAAPYNEQFF. V usage is TRBV5-1 and J usage is TRBJ2-1; checking the TCRdb D call of TRBD1 is not possible without DNA. The CDR3 loop spans 17 amino acids. The germline V gene has CDR1 SGHRS and CDR2 YFSETQ.

V and J are TRBV3-1 and TRBJ2-1; no DNA is available, so the TRBD1 call from TCRdb remains unchecked. Germline lookup yields CDR1 LGHDT and CDR2 YNNKEL (reference sequence). The CDR3 covers 14 residues. CDR3 residues: CASSQELSPDEQFF.

V and J are TRBV20-1 and TRBJ2-3; checking the TCRdb D call of TRBD2 is not possible without DNA. CDR3 size: 16 residues. Germline loops: CDR1 DFQATT, CDR2 SNEGSKA (reference sequence). The CDR3 here is CSARGLAGGHADTQYF.

This chain joins TRBV5-1 and TRBJ2-1; absent DNA, TCRdb's TRBD1 call cannot be checked. The CDR3 is made up of 15 amino acids. Germline CDR1 reads SGHRS; CDR2 reads YFSETQ. The CDR3 spells CASRSRTGLYNEQFF.

This chain uses TRBV7-9 with TRBJ2-5. The CDR3 length is 15 residues. Germline lookup yields CDR1 SEHNR and CDR2 FQNEAQ (reference sequence). CDR3: CASSLVVSLQETQYF.